A selection of T cell receptor beta chains follows, all from one sample in a study of T cells in Graves' hyperthyroidism and ophthalmopathy. Each CDR3 protein is one row after TCRdb ran MiXCR on the multiplex PCR reads. The data contain around 300,000 distinct CDR3 sequences, 10% to 15% of them singletons. The source material was blood. These receptor sequences come from a woman aged 30 to 39 with Graves' hyperthyroidism that later progressed to Graves' ophthalmopathy. Both conserved end residues are part of each CDR3. The D gene is left open where the match is weak. Rows give clone size only sometimes, using once, few, many, or a class for an expanded clone.

D gene: NA
V gene: TRBV28
clone size: many
J gene: TRBJ2-1
CDR3 DNA: TGTGCCAGCAGTTTATCCAGCGGAGCCTCCTACAATGAGCAGTTCTTC
CDR3 protein: CASSLSSGASYNEQFF

D gene: NA
V gene: TRBV11-3
clone size: many
J gene: TRBJ1-1
CDR3 DNA: TGTGCCAGCAGCTTAGAGGAGGGATTTGAAGCTTTCTTT
CDR3 protein: CASSLEEGFEAFF

D gene: NA
V gene: TRBV2
clone size: many
J gene: TRBJ2-3
CDR3 DNA: TGTGCCAGCACCACAGGGTTCCAAAGGAGGCAGTATTTT
CDR3 protein: CASTTGFQRRQYF

D gene: NA
V gene: TRBV12-3/TRBV12-4
clone size: NA
J gene: TRBJ1-4
CDR3 DNA: TGTGCCAGCAGGGAGGGGTCCGCAACTAATGAAAAACTGTTTTTT
CDR3 protein: CASREGSATNEKLFF

D gene: NA
V gene: TRBV10-3
clone size: many
J gene: TRBJ2-1
CDR3 DNA: TGTGCCATCAGATCGGCGGATGAGCAGTTCTTC
CDR3 protein: CAIRSADEQFF

D gene: NA
V gene: TRBV2
clone size: many
J gene: TRBJ2-5
CDR3 DNA: TGTGCCAGCACCCTCGAGGGGACCCAGTACTTC
CDR3 protein: CASTLEGTQYF

D gene: NA
V gene: TRBV7-2
clone size: many
J gene: TRBJ1-4
CDR3 DNA: TGTGCCAGCAGCTTAGTCGGGTTGGGAGAAAAACTGTTTTTT
CDR3 protein: CASSLVGLGEKLFF

D gene: NA
V gene: TRBV28
clone size: many
J gene: TRBJ1-5
CDR3 DNA: TGTGCCAGCAGTAGGAACAGGGTAGGGAGCAATCAGCCCCAGCATTTT
CDR3 protein: CASSRNRVGSNQPQHF

D gene: NA
V gene: TRBV3-1
clone size: many
J gene: TRBJ2-5
CDR3 DNA: TGTGCCAGCAGCCAAGAGAATTTAGGGGCCGTCAACTCCCAAGAGACCCAGTACTTC
CDR3 protein: CASSQENLGAVNSQETQYF

D gene: NA
V gene: TRBV6-1
clone size: few
J gene: TRBJ1-2
CDR3 DNA: TGTGCCAGCAATGCTGGAGGGAACTATGGCTACACCTTC
CDR3 protein: CASNAGGNYGYTF

D gene: TRBD1
V gene: TRBV4-2
clone size: few
J gene: TRBJ2-2
CDR3 DNA: TGTGCCAGCAGCTGGGGCCCCGGGACAGGGGGCGCCGGCGGGGAGCTGTTTTTT
CDR3 protein: CASSWGPGTGGAGGELFF

D gene: NA
V gene: TRBV27
clone size: few
J gene: TRBJ2-7
CDR3 DNA: TGTGCCAGCAGTTTTGCGCCCTCCTACGAGCAGTACTTC
CDR3 protein: CASSFAPSYEQYF

D gene: NA
V gene: TRBV11-2
clone size: NA
J gene: TRBJ1-4
CDR3 DNA: TGTGCCAGCAGCTTAGGAGGGGGTAATGAAAAACTGTTTTTC
CDR3 protein: CASSLGGGNEKLFF

D gene: NA
V gene: TRBV28
clone size: many
J gene: TRBJ2-2
CDR3 DNA: TGTGCCAGCAGTTTAGGTAGCGCGGGCACCGGGGAGCTGTTTTTT
CDR3 protein: CASSLGSAGTGELFF

D gene: NA
V gene: TRBV27
clone size: many
J gene: TRBJ2-7
CDR3 DNA: TGTGCCAGCAGTCCTTCGGGGCAGGGGGGCTACGAGCAGTACTTC
CDR3 protein: CASSPSGQGGYEQYF

D gene: TRBD1
V gene: TRBV4-2
clone size: many
J gene: TRBJ1-4
CDR3 DNA: TGTGCCAGCAGCCGGGGGGACAGCGCAACTAATGAAAAACTGTTTTTT
CDR3 protein: CASSRGDSATNEKLFF

D gene: NA
V gene: TRBV20-1
clone size: few
J gene: TRBJ2-5
CDR3 DNA: TGCAGTGCTAGAGGCCAAGTAAGCGGGCCGGGAGAGACCCAGTACTTC
CDR3 protein: CSARGQVSGPGETQYF

D gene: TRBD2
V gene: TRBV19
clone size: NA
J gene: TRBJ2-1
CDR3 DNA: TGTGCCAGTAGTAGGACTAGCGGGGCTGGGAATGAGCAGTTCTTC
CDR3 protein: CASSRTSGAGNEQFF

D gene: TRBD2
V gene: TRBV7-3
clone size: many
J gene: TRBJ2-1
CDR3 DNA: TGTGCCAGCAGTTCTAGCGGGAGGAGCTCCTACAATGAGCAGTTCTTC
CDR3 protein: CASSSSGRSSYNEQFF

D gene: NA
V gene: TRBV15
clone size: many
J gene: TRBJ1-6
CDR3 DNA: TGTGCCACCAGCGGCCGCCGGGACGTGGGTTCACCCCTCCACTTT
CDR3 protein: CATSGRRDVGSPLHF

D gene: TRBD2
V gene: TRBV7-2
clone size: NA
J gene: TRBJ2-1
CDR3 DNA: TGTGCCAGCAGCACGCGGACTAGCGGGGGGCTCTACAATGAGCAGTTCTTC
CDR3 protein: CASSTRTSGGLYNEQFF

D gene: NA
V gene: TRBV20-1
clone size: many
J gene: TRBJ1-1
CDR3 DNA: TGCAGTGCTAGAGGGTATACAGGGCTGAACACTGAAGCTTTCTTT
CDR3 protein: CSARGYTGLNTEAFF

D gene: TRBD1
V gene: TRBV6-1
clone size: many
J gene: TRBJ1-5
CDR3 DNA: TGTGCCAGCGATCGGACAGGGAGCAATCAGCCCCAGCATTTT
CDR3 protein: CASDRTGSNQPQHF

D gene: NA
V gene: TRBV6-1
clone size: many
J gene: TRBJ1-2
CDR3 DNA: TGTGCCAGCAGTGGATCTGGCTACACCTTC
CDR3 protein: CASSGSGYTF

D gene: NA
V gene: TRBV2
clone size: many
J gene: TRBJ1-4
CDR3 DNA: TGTGCCAGCAGTGAATATTCCATAGGGGAAAAACTGTTTTTT
CDR3 protein: CASSEYSIGEKLFF

D gene: NA
V gene: TRBV6-2/TRBV6-3
clone size: many
J gene: TRBJ2-3
CDR3 DNA: TGTGCCAGCAGTTACGGGCAAGATACGCAGTATTTT
CDR3 protein: CASSYGQDTQYF

D gene: NA
V gene: TRBV5-1
clone size: many
J gene: TRBJ1-1
CDR3 DNA: TGCGCCAGCAGGCTGACCTGGGGCACTGAAGCTTTCTTT
CDR3 protein: CASRLTWGTEAFF

D gene: NA
V gene: TRBV6-1
clone size: NA
J gene: TRBJ2-7
CDR3 DNA: TGTGCCAGCACGCCAACTCGGGCTAGCGCGGTGGGGGAGCAGTACTTC
CDR3 protein: CASTPTRASAVGEQYF

D gene: NA
V gene: TRBV14
clone size: many
J gene: TRBJ2-1
CDR3 DNA: TGTGCCAGCAGCCAGGCCATCCTGTGGGGTTACAATGAGCAGTTCTTC
CDR3 protein: CASSQAILWGYNEQFF

D gene: NA
V gene: TRBV2
clone size: many
J gene: TRBJ1-4
CDR3 DNA: TGTGCCAGCAGGGCAGGGTCTAATGAAAAACTGTTTTTT
CDR3 protein: CASRAGSNEKLFF

D gene: NA
V gene: TRBV7-6
clone size: many
J gene: TRBJ2-6
CDR3 DNA: TGTGCCAGCAGCGACGGAGTCTCTGGGGCCAACGTCCTGACTTTC
CDR3 protein: CASSDGVSGANVLTF

D gene: NA
V gene: TRBV4-1
clone size: once
J gene: TRBJ2-4
CDR3 DNA: TGCGCCAGCACCCGCGGCCCCCTTTCCAAAAACATTCAGTACTTC
CDR3 protein: CASTRGPLSKNIQYF

D gene: NA
V gene: TRBV7-2
clone size: NA
J gene: TRBJ2-3
CDR3 DNA: TGTGCCAGCAGATCCGGGAGCCAATCCACAGATACGCAGTATTTT
CDR3 protein: CASRSGSQSTDTQYF

D gene: TRBD1
V gene: TRBV7-2
clone size: NA
J gene: TRBJ1-6
CDR3 DNA: TGTGCCAGCAGCTTAGGAACAGGGGTATCACCCCTCCACTTT
CDR3 protein: CASSLGTGVSPLHF

D gene: TRBD1
V gene: TRBV28
clone size: once
J gene: TRBJ1-2
CDR3 DNA: TGTGCCAGCAGTTTGTATTCAGGGACAGGGTCTAATGGCTACACCTTC
CDR3 protein: CASSLYSGTGSNGYTF

D gene: TRBD2
V gene: TRBV7-9
clone size: many
J gene: TRBJ2-1
CDR3 DNA: TGTGCCAGCAGCCCACTAGCGCGGAGCTCCTACAATGAGCAGTTCTTC
CDR3 protein: CASSPLARSSYNEQFF

D gene: NA
V gene: TRBV20-1
clone size: NA
J gene: TRBJ1-4
CDR3 DNA: TGCAGTGCGTATAACCCCATGGGTTTACGGCAAGAAAAACTGTTTTTT
CDR3 protein: CSAYNPMGLRQEKLFF

D gene: NA
V gene: TRBV24-1
clone size: many
J gene: TRBJ1-5
CDR3 DNA: TGTGCCACCAGTGACTCAACAGTGGGGGGTAGCAATCAGCCCCAGCATTTT
CDR3 protein: CATSDSTVGGSNQPQHF

D gene: TRBD1
V gene: TRBV5-1
clone size: NA
J gene: TRBJ2-1
CDR3 DNA: TGCGCCAGCAGCCCAGACAGGGATGAGCAGTTCTTC
CDR3 protein: CASSPDRDEQFF

D gene: NA
V gene: TRBV20-1
clone size: many
J gene: TRBJ1-1
CDR3 DNA: TGCAGTGCTGGCGCGCAAACCGTGACTGAAGCTTTCTTT
CDR3 protein: CSAGAQTVTEAFF

D gene: TRBD1
V gene: TRBV9
clone size: NA
J gene: TRBJ1-6
CDR3 DNA: TGTGCCAGCAGCGTTGGACAGGTTTTTTCACCCCTCCACTTT
CDR3 protein: CASSVGQVFSPLHF

D gene: NA
V gene: TRBV3-1
clone size: NA
J gene: TRBJ1-2
CDR3 DNA: TGTGCCAGCAGTCTGAACAGGGAAAGGGGTAACTATGGCTACACCTTC
CDR3 protein: CASSLNRERGNYGYTF

D gene: TRBD1
V gene: TRBV7-2
clone size: medium-sized
J gene: TRBJ2-5
CDR3 DNA: TGTGCCAGCAGCTTAGGTTCACAGGGGGTGAAGACCCAGTACTTC
CDR3 protein: CASSLGSQGVKTQYF

D gene: TRBD2
V gene: TRBV3-1
clone size: many
J gene: TRBJ2-1
CDR3 DNA: TGTGCCAGGACACGGACTAGCGGGAGTATCTCCAATGAGCAGTTCTTC
CDR3 protein: CARTRTSGSISNEQFF

D gene: NA
V gene: TRBV27
clone size: few
J gene: TRBJ1-5
CDR3 DNA: TGTGCCAGCAGCCCCGGGGGGGGGATCAATCAGCCCCAGCATTTT
CDR3 protein: CASSPGGGINQPQHF

D gene: TRBD1
V gene: TRBV6-1
clone size: few
J gene: TRBJ1-6
CDR3 DNA: TGTGCCAGCAGGACAGGGGGAAATTCACCCCTCCACTTT
CDR3 protein: CASRTGGNSPLHF

D gene: NA
V gene: TRBV28
clone size: many
J gene: TRBJ2-3
CDR3 DNA: TGTGCCAGCAGTTTAGGTGGGACCACAGATACGCAGTATTTT
CDR3 protein: CASSLGGTTDTQYF

D gene: NA
V gene: TRBV2
clone size: few
J gene: TRBJ1-4
CDR3 DNA: TGTGCCACTGCGGGACCGAATGAAAAACTGTTTTTT
CDR3 protein: CATAGPNEKLFF

D gene: NA
V gene: TRBV5-1
clone size: many
J gene: TRBJ1-1
CDR3 DNA: TGCGCCAGCAAACAGGGTAAGAGGGGTAACACTGAAGCTTTCTTT
CDR3 protein: CASKQGKRGNTEAFF

D gene: TRBD1
V gene: TRBV30
clone size: many
J gene: TRBJ2-7
CDR3 DNA: TGTGCCTGGAGTGTATTGACAGGGGCCTACGAGCAGTACTTC
CDR3 protein: CAWSVLTGAYEQYF

D gene: TRBD2
V gene: TRBV9
clone size: once
J gene: TRBJ2-3
CDR3 DNA: TGTGCCAGCAGCGTAGGAGCGGGAGGAGAAGATACGCAGTATTTT
CDR3 protein: CASSVGAGGEDTQYF

D gene: TRBD1
V gene: TRBV2
clone size: many
J gene: TRBJ2-3
CDR3 DNA: TGTGCCAGATCCCTCAGAGGGACAGATACAGATACGCAGTATTTT
CDR3 protein: CARSLRGTDTDTQYF

D gene: NA
V gene: TRBV28
clone size: NA
J gene: TRBJ1-4
CDR3 DNA: TGTGCCAGCAGATCCTGGCGGGCAACTAATGAAAAACTGTTTTTT
CDR3 protein: CASRSWRATNEKLFF

D gene: NA
V gene: TRBV11-3
clone size: few
J gene: TRBJ1-1
CDR3 DNA: TGTGCCAGCAGCTTAGATGCAGGGTCGGCTGAAGCTTTCTTT
CDR3 protein: CASSLDAGSAEAFF

D gene: NA
V gene: TRBV6-1
clone size: few
J gene: TRBJ2-3
CDR3 DNA: TGTGCCAGCAGCGGGACTGTTACAGATACGCAGTATTTT
CDR3 protein: CASSGTVTDTQYF

D gene: TRBD1
V gene: TRBV5-8
clone size: many
J gene: TRBJ1-1
CDR3 DNA: TGTGCCAGCAGCCGAGGACAGGGGGTGTCTGAAGCTTTCTTT
CDR3 protein: CASSRGQGVSEAFF

D gene: NA
V gene: TRBV27
clone size: NA
J gene: TRBJ2-1
CDR3 DNA: TGTGCCAGCAGTTTACCGAAGGGACTCGCCTACAATGAGCAGTTCTTC
CDR3 protein: CASSLPKGLAYNEQFF